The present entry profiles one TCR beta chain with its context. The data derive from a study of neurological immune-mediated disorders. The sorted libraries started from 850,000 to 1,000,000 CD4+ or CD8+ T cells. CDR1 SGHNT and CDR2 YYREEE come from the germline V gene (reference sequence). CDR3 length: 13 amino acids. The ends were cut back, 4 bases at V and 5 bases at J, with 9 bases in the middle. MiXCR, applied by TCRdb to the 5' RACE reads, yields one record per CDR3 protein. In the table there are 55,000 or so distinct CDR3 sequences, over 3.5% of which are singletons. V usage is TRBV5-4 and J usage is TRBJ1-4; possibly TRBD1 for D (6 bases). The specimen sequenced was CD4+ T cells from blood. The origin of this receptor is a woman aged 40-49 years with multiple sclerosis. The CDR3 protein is CASSIGQNEKLFF. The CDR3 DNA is TGTGCCAGCAGCATCGGACAGAATGAAAAACTGTTTTTT.